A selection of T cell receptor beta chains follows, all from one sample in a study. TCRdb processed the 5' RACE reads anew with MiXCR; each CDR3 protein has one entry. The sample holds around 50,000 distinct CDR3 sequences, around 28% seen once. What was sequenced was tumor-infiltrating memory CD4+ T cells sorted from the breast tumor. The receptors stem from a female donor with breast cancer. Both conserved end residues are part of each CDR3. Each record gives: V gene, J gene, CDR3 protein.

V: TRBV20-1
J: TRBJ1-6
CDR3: CSATSGQGNSPLHF

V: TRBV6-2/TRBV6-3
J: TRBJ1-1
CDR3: CASSWTVNTEAFF

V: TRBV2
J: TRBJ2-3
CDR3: CASSEDRLTDTQYF

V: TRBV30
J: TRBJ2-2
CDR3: CAWIASGTPTGELFF

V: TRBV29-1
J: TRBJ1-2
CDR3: CSVERGSGYTF

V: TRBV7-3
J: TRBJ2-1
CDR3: CASSETGTSGNEQFF

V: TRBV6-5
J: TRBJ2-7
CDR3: CASSVGTSGKGTSYERYF

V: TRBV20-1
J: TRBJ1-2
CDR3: CSAREQGRGYGYTF

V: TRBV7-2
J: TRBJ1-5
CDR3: CASSFLIDQPQHF

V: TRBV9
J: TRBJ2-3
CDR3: CASSGDLHTQYF

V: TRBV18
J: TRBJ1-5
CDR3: CASSLDGGQPQHF

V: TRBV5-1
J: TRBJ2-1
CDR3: CASSSQTGSHEQFF

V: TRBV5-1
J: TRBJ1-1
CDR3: CASSPNTGQKGAFF

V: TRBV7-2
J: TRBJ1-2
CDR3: CASSLVVGQGYGYTF

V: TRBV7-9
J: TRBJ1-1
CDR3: CASSLAGTYMNTEAFF

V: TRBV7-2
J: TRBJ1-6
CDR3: CASSLRDRGRSPLHF

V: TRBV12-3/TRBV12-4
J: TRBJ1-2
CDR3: CASSSAPFGGYTF

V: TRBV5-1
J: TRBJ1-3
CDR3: CASSLGDRASGNTIYF

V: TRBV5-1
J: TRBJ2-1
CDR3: CASRASGDNEQFF

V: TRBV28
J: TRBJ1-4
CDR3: CASSPSGGSNEKLFF

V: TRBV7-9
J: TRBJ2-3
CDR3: CASSSSGGPDTQYF

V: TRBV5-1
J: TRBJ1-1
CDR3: CASSWTGTGNEAFF

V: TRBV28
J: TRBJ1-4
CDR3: CASTRQTSEKLFF

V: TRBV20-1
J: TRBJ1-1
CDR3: CSAMGLNTEAFF

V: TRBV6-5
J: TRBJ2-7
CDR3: CASKGTPSYEQYF

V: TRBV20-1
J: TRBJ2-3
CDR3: CSAYQPGPDTQYF

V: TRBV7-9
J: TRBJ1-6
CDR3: CALWKDSPLHF

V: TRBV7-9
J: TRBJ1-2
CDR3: CASSLDVYGYTF

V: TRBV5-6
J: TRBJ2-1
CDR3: CASTLGPNNEQFF